Each of the 17 T cell receptor beta chains below was sequenced from the same sample in a study of Ad26.COV2.S vaccination and SARS-CoV-2 variants. Profiling relied on immunoSEQ multiplex PCR, and the TCRdb table lists in-frame clones only, not all of them. Of some 320,000 clones in the sample, 86% were seen once. Documented treatment: roughly 19 received Ad26.COV2.S at low or high dose, single or two shots; 5 received placebo; per-sample allocation not given. Sampling happened 63 days after the first vaccine or placebo injection. Source: peripheral blood, taken in a trial of Ad26.COV2.S vaccine versus placebo. The receptors come from a person between 18 and 60 years old who received the Ad26.COV2.S COVID-19 vaccine or a placebo.

In regard to this clone: An end of the junction differs from the germline gene, which may be a read error. The chain joins TRBV18 to TRBJ2-7, with 9 bases fitting TRBD1. The CDR3 is made up of 15 amino acids. The germline CDR1 and CDR2 sequences are KGHSH and LQKENI. CDR3 DNA sequence: TGTGCCAGCTCAGCACCGGGACAGGGATACTACGAGCAGTACTTC. This gives the protein CASSAPGQGYYEQYF.

The chain joins TRBV10-3 to TRBJ1-4; D gene unclear. Germline lookup yields CDR1 ENHRY and CDR2 SYGVKD. CDR3 length: 13 amino acids. Deletions cut 4 bases from V and 5 bases from J, with 8 bases between. The CDR3 nucleotides are TGTGCCATCAGTGGGACGGGGAATGAAAAACTGTTTTTT. Its translation is CAISGTGNEKLFF.

The chain recombines TRBV9 with TRBJ2-1, with D uncertain. CDR3 length: 15 amino acids. CDR1 is SGDLS, CDR2 YYNGEE, per germline. V was cut by 0 bases and J by 0 bases, with 7 bases left in between. This CDR3 reads CASSVAVSSYNEQFF. As DNA, the CDR3 is TGTGCCAGCAGCGTAGCAGTAAGCTCCTACAATGAGCAGTTCTTC. The full variable domain, completed using reference TRBV9 and TRBJ2-1, is DSGVTQTPKHLITATGQRVTLRCSPRSGDLSVYWYQQSLDQGLQFLIQYYNGEERAKGNILERFSAQQFPDLHSELNLSSLELGDSALYFCASSVAVSSYNEQFFGPGTRLTVL.

The rearrangement joins TRBV10-1 to TRBJ1-1, with 7 bases aligning to TRBD1. Germline V CDR1 and CDR2: WNHNN, SYGVQD (reference sequence). The junction had 1 base not matched to a gene; V was cut back by 2 bases and J by 7 bases. The CDR3 is 12 amino acids. The CDR3 here is CASSEQGGEAFF. Here the CDR3 DNA reads TGCGCCAGCAGTGAGCAGGGGGGTGAAGCTTTCTTT.

This clone came up once. The V call is TRBV6-5, the J call TRBJ2-1; 9 nucleotides match TRBD1. The germline gives CDR1 MNHEY, CDR2 SVGAGI. The CDR3 sequence is 15 residues long. The V and J ends lost 6 bases and 4 bases, in that order; junction bases with no gene match: 7. The CDR3 DNA follows: TGTGCCAGCAGCCAGGGACAGGGAGGGTACAATGAGCAGTTCTTC. It codes for CASSQGQGGYNEQFF.

This clone was recorded only once. This chain joins TRBV2 and TRBJ2-1; the D gene is possibly TRBD1 (5 bases). Germline V lookup: CDR1 SNHLY, CDR2 FYNNEI. Trimming left V 6 bases short and J 0 bases short, with 12 bases between. CDR3 size: 15 residues. CDR3 loop: CASRATGSSYNEQFF. DNA of the CDR3: TGTGCCAGCAGGGCCACAGGCAGCTCCTACAATGAGCAGTTCTTC.

The chain combines TRBV6-2 or TRBV6-3 with TRBJ1-4, with 8 positions matching TRBD1. The CDR3 loop spans 14 amino acids. Germline CDR1 is MNHEY and CDR2 is SVGEGT. V was pared by 6 bases and J by 5 bases, with 5 bases of the junction left unmatched. Here the CDR3 DNA reads TGTGCCAGCAGCTGGACAGGGCAAAATGAAAAACTGTTTTTT. It specifies CASSWTGQNEKLFF.

The chain carries TRBV10-2 and TRBJ1-5; 8 positions match TRBD1. With V trimmed by 6 bases and J by 3 bases, 4 bases remained unmatched. Germline values: CDR1 WSHSY, CDR2 SAAADI. CDR3 length: 14 residues. The CDR3 DNA reads as TGCGCCAGCAGCTGGACAGGGAACAATCAGCCCCAGCATTTT. Amino acids: CASSWTGNNQPQHF.

This chain uses TRBV5-5 with TRBJ2-7, with 11 bases aligning to TRBD2. The trim removed 3 bases at V and 0 bases at J, leaving 8 bases unmatched. Germline V gene data show CDR1 as SGHKS and CDR2 as YYEKEE (reference sequence). The CDR3 sequence is 17 residues long. The chain's CDR3 is CASSSGLAGQSSYEQYF. The CDR3 DNA is TGTGCCAGCAGCTCTGGACTAGCGGGTCAGAGCTCCTACGAGCAGTACTTC.

The chain couples TRBV4-1 to TRBJ2-5; D is possibly TRBD1 (5 bases). V lost 6 bases, J lost 1 base, and 15 bases lay in between. Germline V CDR1 and CDR2: MGHRA, YSYEKL. This CDR3 is 15 amino acids long. The CDR3 reads CASSRGVTVQETQYF. DNA for the CDR3: TGCGCCAGCAGTCGCGGCGTGACAGTCCAAGAGACCCAGTACTTC.

The chain recombines TRBV14 with TRBJ2-1; unclear D gene. The germline V gene encodes CDR1 SGHDN and CDR2 FVKESK. CDR3 length equals 12 residues. Trimming took off 4 bases at V and 7 bases at J, with 8 bases between the two ends. CDR3 DNA sequence: TGTGCCAGCAGCCCTCGGCCGAATGAGCAGTTCTTC. It encodes CASSPRPNEQFF.

The chain uses TRBV5-6 and TRBJ2-3; 7 nucleotides line up with TRBD1. The CDR3 contains 14 residues. The trim removed 6 bases at V and 3 bases at J, leaving 7 bases unmatched. Germline loops: CDR1 SGHDT, CDR2 YYEEEE. CDR3 sequence: CASTFQQGTDTQYF. The CDR3 bases are TGTGCCAGCACCTTCCAACAGGGGACAGATACGCAGTATTTT.

This chain joins TRBV7-2 and TRBJ2-3; TRBD2 agrees at 9 bases. The J segment lost 6 bases and the V segment lost 4 bases, leaving 14 bases of the junction unmatched. The CDR3 is 17 residues long. Per the germline V gene, CDR1 is SGHTA and CDR2 is FQGNSA. DNA for the CDR3: TGTGCCAGCAGCTATGGGATGTTAGCGGGGGCAGGGGATACGCAGTATTTT. Translating gives CASSYGMLAGAGDTQYF.

The genes are TRBV2 and TRBJ1-3; 8 bases match TRBD1. With V trimmed by 4 bases and J by 6 bases, 2 bases remained unmatched. CDR1 SNHLY and CDR2 FYNNEI come from the germline V gene. The CDR3 is 13 amino acids. CDR3: CASSAGGENTIYF. DNA of the CDR3: TGTGCCAGCAGTGCAGGGGGCGAAAACACCATATATTTT.

This chain connects TRBV18 to TRBJ2-6, with TRBD1 matching 7 bases. V dropped 3 bases and J dropped 0; count of bases not matched to a gene: 14. The CDR3 loop spans 20 amino acids. CDR1 is KGHSH and CDR2 is LQKENI in the germline V gene. The CDR3 region is CASSPRDSYSYSSGANVLTF. The CDR3, as DNA: TGTGCCAGCTCACCCCGGGACAGCTATTCTTATAGCTCTGGGGCCAACGTCCTGACTTTC. Using reference TRBV18 and TRBJ2-6 for the parts outside the CDR3, the full variable domain is NAGVMQNPRHLVRRRGQEARLRCSPMKGHSHVYWYRQLPEEGLKFMVYLQKENIIDESGMPKERFSAEFPKEGPSILRIQQVVRGDSAAYFCASSPRDSYSYSSGANVLTFGAGSRLTVL.

V and J are TRBV19 and TRBJ2-2; D may be TRBD1 (5 bases). CDR3 size: 14 residues. With 6 bases removed from V and 6 bases from J, the gap between germline ends came to 14 bases. CDR1 is LNHDA, CDR2 SQIVND, per germline (reference sequence). The CDR3 DNA sequence: TGTGCCAGTAGAACTAAGCTAGGGGCCGGGGAGCTGTTTTTT. It is translated as CASRTKLGAGELFF.

This clone occurred a few times. The same CDR3 can be traced to other DNA sequences in this sample. The V call is TRBV6-5, the J call TRBJ1-4; D possibly corresponds to TRBD1 (5 bases). The CDR3 runs to 12 residues. Germline V gene data show CDR1 as MNHEY and CDR2 as SVGAGI. V was cut by 5 bases and J by 6 bases, with 7 bases left in between. In DNA form, the CDR3 reads TGTGCCAGCAGTCGGGGGGATGAAAAACTGTTTTTT. It translates to CASSRGDEKLFF.